Detailed here is one T cell receptor beta chain. Antigen: not known. With V trimmed by 4 bases and J by 4 bases, 15 bases remained unmatched. Germline loops: CDR1 SQVTM, CDR2 ANQGSEA. CDR3 length: 17 amino acids. These data come from a study of T-cell reconstitution after alpha-beta-depleted transplantation in children. Unique molecular identifiers were incorporated into the prepared TCRbeta library. TCRdb reprocessed the PCR reads via MiXCR and lists one record per CDR3 protein. The sample records about 980,000 distinct CDR3 sequences, less than 30% being singletons. Study observations and caveats: T cells produced anew were the main source of T-cell counts and diversity one year after transplant. The study reportedly traced alpha-beta T cells about two months after transplant to several hundred expanded graft clones.

The receptor's source is a boy younger than two who had a stem cell transplant for SCID, so the T cells may come from the graft donor. This specimen consisted of PBMCs, mostly from graft donor cells, obtained 360 days after TCRalphabeta/CD19-depleted stem cell transplant. The gene calls are TRBV29-1 and TRBJ2-1, with TRBD2 matching over 8 bases. CDR3 nucleotides: TGCAGCGTTGCGGGGGGGCACCTCATTACAGTTTACAATGAGCAGTTCTTC. This codes for CSVAGGHLITVYNEQFF.